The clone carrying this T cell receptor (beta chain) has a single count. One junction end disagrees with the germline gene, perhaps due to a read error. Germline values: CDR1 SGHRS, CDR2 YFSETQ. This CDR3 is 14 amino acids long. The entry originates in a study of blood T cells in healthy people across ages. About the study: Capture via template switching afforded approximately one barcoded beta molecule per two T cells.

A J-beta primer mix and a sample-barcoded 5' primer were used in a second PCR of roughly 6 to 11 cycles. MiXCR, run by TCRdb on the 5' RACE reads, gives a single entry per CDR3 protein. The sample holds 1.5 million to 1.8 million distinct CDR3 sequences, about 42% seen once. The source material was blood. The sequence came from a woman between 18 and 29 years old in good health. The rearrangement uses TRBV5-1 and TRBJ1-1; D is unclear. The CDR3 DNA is TGCGCCGGCAGCTCAGGTCTTTTCGGCGCTGAAGCTTTCTTT. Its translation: CAGSSGLFGAEAFF.